The clone carrying this TCR beta chain was counted a few times. Germline-derived CDR1 and CDR2 are SGHRS and YFSETQ. The CDR3 is 14 amino acids. Deletions cut 0 bases from V and 7 bases from J, with 8 bases between. The data derive from a study of blood T cell repertoires in COVID-19. Here immunoSEQ multiplex PCR was the method, and the copy in TCRdb shows in-frame clones only, minus some. The sample lists 30,000 to 35,000 clones, 85% to 95% occurring once. This TCR was recovered from a human donor in a cohort sampled during active COVID-19. This chain joins TRBV5-1 and TRBJ1-6; maybe TRBD1 (6 bases). Sequencing was done on a sample of peripheral blood. The CDR3 here is CASSLETGNSPLHF. CDR3 DNA: TGCGCCAGCAGCTTGGAAACAGGGAATTCACCCCTCCACTTT.